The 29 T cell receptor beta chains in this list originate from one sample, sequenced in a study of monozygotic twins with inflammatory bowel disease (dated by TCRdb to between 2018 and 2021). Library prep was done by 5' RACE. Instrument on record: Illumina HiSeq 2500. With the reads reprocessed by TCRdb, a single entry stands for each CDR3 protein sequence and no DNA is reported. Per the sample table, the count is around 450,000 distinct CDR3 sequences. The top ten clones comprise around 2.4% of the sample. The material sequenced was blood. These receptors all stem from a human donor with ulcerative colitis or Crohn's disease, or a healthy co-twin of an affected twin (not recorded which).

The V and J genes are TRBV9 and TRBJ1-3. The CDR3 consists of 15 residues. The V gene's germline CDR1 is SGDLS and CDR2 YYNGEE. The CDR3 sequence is CASSVGKGPGNTIYF.

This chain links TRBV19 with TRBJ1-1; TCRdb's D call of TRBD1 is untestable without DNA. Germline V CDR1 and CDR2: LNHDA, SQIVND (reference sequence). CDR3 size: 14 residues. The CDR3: CASGFGTVNTEAFF.

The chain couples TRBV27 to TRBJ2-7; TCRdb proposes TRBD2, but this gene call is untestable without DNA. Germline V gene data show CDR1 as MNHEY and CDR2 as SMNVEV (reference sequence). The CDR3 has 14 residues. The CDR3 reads CASSSLLDSYEQYF.

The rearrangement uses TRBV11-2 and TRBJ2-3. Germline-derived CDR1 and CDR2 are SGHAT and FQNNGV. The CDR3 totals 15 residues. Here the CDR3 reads CASSALGAGTDTQYF.

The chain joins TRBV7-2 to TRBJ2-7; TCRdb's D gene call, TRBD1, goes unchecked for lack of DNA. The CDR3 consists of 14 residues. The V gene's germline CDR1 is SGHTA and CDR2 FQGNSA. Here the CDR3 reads CASTISGGPYEQYF.

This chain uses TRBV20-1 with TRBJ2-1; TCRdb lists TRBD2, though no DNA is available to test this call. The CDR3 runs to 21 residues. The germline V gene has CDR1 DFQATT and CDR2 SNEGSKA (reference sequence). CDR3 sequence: CSARAFDPRLASGGSYNEQFF.

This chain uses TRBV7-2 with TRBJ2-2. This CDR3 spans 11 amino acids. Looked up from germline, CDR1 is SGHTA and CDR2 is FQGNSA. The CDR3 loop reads CASSLREELFF.

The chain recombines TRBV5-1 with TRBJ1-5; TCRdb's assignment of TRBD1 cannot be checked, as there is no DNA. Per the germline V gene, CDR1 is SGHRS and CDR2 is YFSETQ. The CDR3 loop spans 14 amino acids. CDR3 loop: CASSPGQGGQPQHF.

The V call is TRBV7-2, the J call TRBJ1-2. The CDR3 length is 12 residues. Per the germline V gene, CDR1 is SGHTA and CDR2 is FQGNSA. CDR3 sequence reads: CASSFHTEGYTF.

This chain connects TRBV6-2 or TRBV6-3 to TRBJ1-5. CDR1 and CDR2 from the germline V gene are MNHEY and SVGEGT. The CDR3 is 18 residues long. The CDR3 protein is CASSYSSGGRRNNQPQHF.

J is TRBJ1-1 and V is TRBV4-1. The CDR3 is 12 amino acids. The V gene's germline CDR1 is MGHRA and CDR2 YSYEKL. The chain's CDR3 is CASSHSNTEAFF.

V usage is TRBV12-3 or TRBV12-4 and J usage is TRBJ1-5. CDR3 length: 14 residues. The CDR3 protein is CASGYGRFNQPQHF.

The chain's CDR3 is CASSNRVSGANVLTF. This chain joins TRBV12-3 or TRBV12-4 and TRBJ2-6; checking the TCRdb D call of TRBD1 is not possible without DNA. The CDR3 runs 15 residues.

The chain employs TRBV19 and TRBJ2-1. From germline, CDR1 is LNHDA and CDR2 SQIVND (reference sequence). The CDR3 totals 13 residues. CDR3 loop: CASWGPSPNEQFF.

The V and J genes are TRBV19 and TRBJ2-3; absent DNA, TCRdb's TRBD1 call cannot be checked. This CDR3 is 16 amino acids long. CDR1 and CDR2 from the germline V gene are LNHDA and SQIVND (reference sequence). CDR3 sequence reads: CASSTYGQGGRDTQYF.

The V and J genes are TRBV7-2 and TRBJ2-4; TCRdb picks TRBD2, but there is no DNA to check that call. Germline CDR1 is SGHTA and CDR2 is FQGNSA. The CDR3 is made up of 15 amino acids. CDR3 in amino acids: CASSIQPGLMAIQYF.

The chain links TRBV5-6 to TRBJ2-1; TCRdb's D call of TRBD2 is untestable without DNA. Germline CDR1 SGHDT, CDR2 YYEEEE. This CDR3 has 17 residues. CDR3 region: CASSAPMAAGVVNEQFF.

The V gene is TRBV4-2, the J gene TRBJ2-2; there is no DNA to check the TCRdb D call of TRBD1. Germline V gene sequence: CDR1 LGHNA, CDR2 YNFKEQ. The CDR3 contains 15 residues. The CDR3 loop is CASSQGGGNTGELFF.

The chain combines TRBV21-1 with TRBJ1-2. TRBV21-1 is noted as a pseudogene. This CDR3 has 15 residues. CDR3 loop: CASSKGEGSEYGYTF.

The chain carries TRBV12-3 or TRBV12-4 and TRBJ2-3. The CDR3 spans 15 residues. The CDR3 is CASGFGVSATDTQYF.

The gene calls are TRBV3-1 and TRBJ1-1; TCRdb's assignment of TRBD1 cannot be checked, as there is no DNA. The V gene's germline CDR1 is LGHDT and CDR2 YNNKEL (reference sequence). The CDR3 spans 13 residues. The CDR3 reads CASSQVPGVEAFF.

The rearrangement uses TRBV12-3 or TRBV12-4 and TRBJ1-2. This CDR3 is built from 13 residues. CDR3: CASTEAPTKGYTF.

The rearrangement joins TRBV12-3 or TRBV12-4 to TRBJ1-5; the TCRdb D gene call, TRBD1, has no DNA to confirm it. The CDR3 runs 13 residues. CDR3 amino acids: CASSLSGQGPQHF.

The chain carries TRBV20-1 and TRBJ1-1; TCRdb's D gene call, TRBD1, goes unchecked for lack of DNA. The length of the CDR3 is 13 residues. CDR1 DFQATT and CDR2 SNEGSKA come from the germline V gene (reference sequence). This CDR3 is CSASDRLNTEAFF.

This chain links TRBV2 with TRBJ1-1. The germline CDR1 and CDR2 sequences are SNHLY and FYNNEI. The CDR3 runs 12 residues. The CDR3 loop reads CASSGPNTEAFF.

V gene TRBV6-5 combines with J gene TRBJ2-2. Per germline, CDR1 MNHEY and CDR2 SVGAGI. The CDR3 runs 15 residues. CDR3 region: CASRYNLRDSRELFF.

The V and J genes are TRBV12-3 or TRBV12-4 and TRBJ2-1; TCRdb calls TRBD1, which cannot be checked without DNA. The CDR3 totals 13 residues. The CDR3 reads CASGLGVYNEQFF.

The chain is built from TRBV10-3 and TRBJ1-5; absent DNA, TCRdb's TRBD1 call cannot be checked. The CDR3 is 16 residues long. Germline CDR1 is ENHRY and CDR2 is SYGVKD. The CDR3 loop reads CAIREGTGGFNQPQHF.

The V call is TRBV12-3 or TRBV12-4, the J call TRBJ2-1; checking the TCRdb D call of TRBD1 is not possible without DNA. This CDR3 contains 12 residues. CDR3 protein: CASSEGQPEQFF.